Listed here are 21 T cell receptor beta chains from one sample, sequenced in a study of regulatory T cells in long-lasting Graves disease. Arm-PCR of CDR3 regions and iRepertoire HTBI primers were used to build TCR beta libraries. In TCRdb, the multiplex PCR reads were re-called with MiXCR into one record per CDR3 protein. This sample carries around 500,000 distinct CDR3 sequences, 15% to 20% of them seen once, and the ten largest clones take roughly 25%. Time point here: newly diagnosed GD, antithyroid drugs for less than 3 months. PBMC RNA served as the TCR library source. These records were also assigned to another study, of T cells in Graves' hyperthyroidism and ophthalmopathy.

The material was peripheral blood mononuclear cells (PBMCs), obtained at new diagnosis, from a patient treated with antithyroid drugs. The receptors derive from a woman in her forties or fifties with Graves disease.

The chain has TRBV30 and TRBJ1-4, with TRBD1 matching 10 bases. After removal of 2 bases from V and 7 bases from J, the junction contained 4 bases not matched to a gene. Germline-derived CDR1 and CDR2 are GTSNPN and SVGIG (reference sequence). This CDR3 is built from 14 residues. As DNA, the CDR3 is TGTGCCTGGAGTTACGGACAGGGGGGTGAAAAACTGTTTTTT. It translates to CAWSYGQGGEKLFF.

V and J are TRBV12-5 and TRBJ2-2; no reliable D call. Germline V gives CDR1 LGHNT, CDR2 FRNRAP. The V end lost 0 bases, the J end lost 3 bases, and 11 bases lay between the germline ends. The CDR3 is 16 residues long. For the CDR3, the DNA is TGTGCTAGTGGTTTGGTACTGGCAGACTACACCGGGGAGCTGTTTTTT. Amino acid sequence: CASGLVLADYTGELFF.

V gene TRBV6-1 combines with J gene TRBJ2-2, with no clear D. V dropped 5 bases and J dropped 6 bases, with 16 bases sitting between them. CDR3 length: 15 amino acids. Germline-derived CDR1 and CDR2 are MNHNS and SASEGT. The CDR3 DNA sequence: TGTGCCAGCAGTACCACTTGGGCAGAATCCGGGGAGCTGTTTTTT. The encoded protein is CASSTTWAESGELFF.

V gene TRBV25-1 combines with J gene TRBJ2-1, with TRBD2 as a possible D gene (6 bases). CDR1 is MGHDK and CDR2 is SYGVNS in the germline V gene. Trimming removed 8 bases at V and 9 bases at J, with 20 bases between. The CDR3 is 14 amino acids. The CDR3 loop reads CASRRTMAEGEQFF. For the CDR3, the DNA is TGTGCCAGCCGGAGGACGATGGCGGAGGGTGAGCAGTTCTTC.

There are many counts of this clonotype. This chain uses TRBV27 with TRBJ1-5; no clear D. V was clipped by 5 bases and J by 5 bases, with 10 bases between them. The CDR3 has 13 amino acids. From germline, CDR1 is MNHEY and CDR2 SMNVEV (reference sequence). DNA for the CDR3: TGTGCCAGCAGTCTCCTACGGGATCAGCCCCAGCATTTT. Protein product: CASSLLRDQPQHF.

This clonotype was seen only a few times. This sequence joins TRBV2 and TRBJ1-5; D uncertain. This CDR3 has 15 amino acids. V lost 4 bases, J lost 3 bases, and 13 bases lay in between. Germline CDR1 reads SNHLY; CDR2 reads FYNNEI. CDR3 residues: CASSGFSTANQPQHF. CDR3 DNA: TGTGCCAGCAGTGGTTTTAGTACCGCCAATCAGCCCCAGCATTTT.

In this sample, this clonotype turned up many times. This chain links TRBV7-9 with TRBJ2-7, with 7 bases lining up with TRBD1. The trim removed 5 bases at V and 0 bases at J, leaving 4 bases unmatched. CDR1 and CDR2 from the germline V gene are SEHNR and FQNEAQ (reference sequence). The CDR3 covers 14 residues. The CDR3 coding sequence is TGTGCCAGCAGCCCCGGGACAGTCTCCTACGAGCAGTACTTC. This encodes CASSPGTVSYEQYF.

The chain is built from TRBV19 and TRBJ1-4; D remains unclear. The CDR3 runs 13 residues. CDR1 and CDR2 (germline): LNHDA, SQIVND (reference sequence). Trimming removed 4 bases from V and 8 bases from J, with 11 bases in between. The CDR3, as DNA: TGTGCCAGTAGTAACCCACCTCGGGAAAAACTGTTTTTT. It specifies CASSNPPREKLFF.

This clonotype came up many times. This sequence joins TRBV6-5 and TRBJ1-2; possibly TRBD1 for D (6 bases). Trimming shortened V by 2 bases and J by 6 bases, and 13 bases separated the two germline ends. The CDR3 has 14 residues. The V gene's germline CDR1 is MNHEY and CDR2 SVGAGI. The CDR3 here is CASSYTDSADGYTF. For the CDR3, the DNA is TGTGCCAGCAGTTACACGGACAGTGCAGATGGCTACACCTTC.

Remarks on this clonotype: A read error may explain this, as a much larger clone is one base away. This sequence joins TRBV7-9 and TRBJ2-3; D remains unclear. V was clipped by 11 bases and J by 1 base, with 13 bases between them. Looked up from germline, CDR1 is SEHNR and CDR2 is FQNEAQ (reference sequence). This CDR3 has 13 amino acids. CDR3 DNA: TGTGCCGGCACTCGGGCAGGCACAGATACGCAGTATTTT. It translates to CAGTRAGTDTQYF.

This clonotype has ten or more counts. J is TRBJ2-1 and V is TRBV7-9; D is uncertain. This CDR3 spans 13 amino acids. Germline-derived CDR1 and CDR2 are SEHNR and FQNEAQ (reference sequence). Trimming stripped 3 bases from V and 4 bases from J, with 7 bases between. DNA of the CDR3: TGTGCCAGCAGCTTTTCCGGGTACAATGAGCAGTTCTTC. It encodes CASSFSGYNEQFF.

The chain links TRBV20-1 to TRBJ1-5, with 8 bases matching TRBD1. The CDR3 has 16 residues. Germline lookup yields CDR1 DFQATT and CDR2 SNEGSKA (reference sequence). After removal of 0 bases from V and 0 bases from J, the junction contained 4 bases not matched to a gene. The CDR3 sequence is CSARDARGLSNQPQHF. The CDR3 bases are TGCAGTGCTAGAGACGCCAGGGGGCTTAGCAATCAGCCCCAGCATTTT.

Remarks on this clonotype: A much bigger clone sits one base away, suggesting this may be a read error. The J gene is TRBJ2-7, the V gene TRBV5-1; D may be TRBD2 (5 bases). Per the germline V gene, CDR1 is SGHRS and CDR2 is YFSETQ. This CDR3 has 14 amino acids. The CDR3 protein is CASSFSWEPYERYF. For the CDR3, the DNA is TGCGCCAGCAGCTTTAGTTGGGAGCCATACGAGCGGTACTTC.

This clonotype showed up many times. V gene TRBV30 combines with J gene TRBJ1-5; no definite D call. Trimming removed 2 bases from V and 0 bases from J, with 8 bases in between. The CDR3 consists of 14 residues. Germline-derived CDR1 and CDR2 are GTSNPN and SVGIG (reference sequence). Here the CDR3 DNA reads TGTGCCTGGAGTCTTACTGGTAGCAATCAGCCCCAGCATTTT. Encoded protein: CAWSLTGSNQPQHF.

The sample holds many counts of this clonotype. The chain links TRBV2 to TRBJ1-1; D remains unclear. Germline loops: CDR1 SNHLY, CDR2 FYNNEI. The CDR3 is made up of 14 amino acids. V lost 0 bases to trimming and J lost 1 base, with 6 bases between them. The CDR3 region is CASSEAGKNTEAFF. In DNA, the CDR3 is TGTGCCAGCAGTGAAGCCGGGAAGAACACTGAAGCTTTCTTT.

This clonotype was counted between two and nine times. CDR3 coding DNA: TGTGCCAGCAGCCACGCCAACAAGCAGTACTTC. This codes for CASSHANKQYF. This chain joins TRBV12-3 or TRBV12-4 and TRBJ2-7; D is unclear. The CDR3 is made up of 11 amino acids. V was pared by 6 bases and J by 8 bases, with 11 bases between.

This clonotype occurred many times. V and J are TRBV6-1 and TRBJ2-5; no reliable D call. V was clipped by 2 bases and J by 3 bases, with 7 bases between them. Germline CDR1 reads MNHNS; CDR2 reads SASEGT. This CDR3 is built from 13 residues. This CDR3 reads CASSENRKETQYF. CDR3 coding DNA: TGTGCCAGCAGTGAAAACAGAAAAGAGACCCAGTACTTC.

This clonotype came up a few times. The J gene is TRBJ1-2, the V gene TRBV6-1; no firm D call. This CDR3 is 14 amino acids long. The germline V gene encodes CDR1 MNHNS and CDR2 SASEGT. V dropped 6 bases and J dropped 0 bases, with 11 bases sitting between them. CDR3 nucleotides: TGTGCCAGCAGATTGGACGTAGCTAACTATGGCTACACCTTC. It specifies CASRLDVANYGYTF.

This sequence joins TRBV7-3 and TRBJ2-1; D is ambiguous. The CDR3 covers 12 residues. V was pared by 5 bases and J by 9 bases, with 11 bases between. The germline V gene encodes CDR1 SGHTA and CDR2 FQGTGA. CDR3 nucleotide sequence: TGTGCCAGCAGCGATAACATAGGTGAGCAGTTCTTC. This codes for CASSDNIGEQFF. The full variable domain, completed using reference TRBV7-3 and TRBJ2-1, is GAGVSQTPSNKVTEKGKYVELRCDPISGHTALYWYRQSLGQGPEFLIYFQGTGAADDSGLPNDRFFAVRPEGSVSTLKIQRTERGDSAVYLCASSDNIGEQFFGPGTRLTVL.

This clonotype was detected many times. The CDR3 protein is CASRGVSEQFF. The CDR3 coding sequence is TGTGCCAGCAGGGGAGTTAGTGAGCAGTTCTTC. This rearrangement joins TRBV2 to TRBJ2-1; possible D gene TRBD2, 5 bases. This CDR3 contains 11 residues. CDR1 and CDR2 from the germline V gene are SNHLY and FYNNEI. With 6 bases removed from V and 9 bases from J, the gap between germline ends came to 9 bases.

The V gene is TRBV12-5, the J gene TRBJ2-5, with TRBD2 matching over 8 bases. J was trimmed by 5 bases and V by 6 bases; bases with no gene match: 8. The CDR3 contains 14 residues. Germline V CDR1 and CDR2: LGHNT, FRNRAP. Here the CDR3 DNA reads TGTGCTAGTGGGGCCCAGCGGGGGATGGAGACCCAGTACTTC. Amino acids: CASGAQRGMETQYF.